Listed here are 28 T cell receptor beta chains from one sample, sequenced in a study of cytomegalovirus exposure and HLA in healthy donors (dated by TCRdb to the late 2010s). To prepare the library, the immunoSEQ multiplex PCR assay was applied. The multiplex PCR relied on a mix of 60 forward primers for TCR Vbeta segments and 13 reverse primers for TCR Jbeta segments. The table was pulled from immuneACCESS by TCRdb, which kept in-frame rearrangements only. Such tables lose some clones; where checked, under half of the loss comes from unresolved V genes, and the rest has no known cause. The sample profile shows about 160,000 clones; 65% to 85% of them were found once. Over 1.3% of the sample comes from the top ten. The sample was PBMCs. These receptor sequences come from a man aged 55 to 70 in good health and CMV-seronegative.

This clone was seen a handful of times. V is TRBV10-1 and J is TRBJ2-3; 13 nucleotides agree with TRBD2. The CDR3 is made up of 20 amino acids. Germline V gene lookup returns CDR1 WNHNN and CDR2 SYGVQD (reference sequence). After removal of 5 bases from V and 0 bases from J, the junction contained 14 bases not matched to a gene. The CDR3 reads CASSPPGLAGVCSSTDTQYF. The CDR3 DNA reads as TGCGCCAGCAGTCCACCCGGACTAGCGGGAGTATGCTCTAGCACAGATACGCAGTATTTT.

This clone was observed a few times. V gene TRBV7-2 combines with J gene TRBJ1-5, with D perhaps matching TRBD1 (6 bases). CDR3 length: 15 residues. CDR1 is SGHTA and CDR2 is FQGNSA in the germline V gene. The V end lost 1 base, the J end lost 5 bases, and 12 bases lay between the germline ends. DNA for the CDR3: TGTGCCAGCAGCTTAGACCGGGACATTTATCAGCCCCAGCATTTT. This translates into CASSLDRDIYQPQHF.

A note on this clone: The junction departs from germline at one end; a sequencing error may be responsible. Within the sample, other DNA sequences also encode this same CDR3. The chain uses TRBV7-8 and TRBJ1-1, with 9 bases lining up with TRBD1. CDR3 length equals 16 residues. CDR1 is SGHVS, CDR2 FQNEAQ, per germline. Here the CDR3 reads CASSLTGGLGNTEAFF. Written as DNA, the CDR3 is TGCGCCAGCAGCTTGACAGGGGGTCTAGGAAACACTGAAGCTTTCTTT.

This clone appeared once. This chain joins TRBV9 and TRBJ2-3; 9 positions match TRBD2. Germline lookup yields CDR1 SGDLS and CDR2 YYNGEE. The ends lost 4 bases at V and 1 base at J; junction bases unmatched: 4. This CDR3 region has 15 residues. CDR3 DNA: TGTGCCAGCAGCCCCATAGCGGGAGGCACAGATACGCAGTATTTT. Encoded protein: CASSPIAGGTDTQYF.

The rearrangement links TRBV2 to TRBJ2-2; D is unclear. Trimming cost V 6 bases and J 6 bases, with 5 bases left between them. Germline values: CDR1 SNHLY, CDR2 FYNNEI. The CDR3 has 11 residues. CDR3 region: CASRLPGELFF. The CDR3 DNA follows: TGTGCCAGCAGACTACCCGGGGAGCTGTTTTTT.

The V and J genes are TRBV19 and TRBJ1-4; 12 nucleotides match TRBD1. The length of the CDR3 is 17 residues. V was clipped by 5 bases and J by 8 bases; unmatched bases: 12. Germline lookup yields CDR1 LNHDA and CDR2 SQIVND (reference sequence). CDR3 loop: CASSSGTGGQGYEKLFF. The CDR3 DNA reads TGTGCCAGTAGTTCAGGGACAGGGGGCCAGGGATACGAAAAACTGTTTTTT.

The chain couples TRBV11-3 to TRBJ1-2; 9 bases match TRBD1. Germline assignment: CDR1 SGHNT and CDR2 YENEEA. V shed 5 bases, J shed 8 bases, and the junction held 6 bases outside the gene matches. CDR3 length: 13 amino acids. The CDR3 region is CASSRTGVEGYTF. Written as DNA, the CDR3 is TGTGCCAGCAGCCGGACAGGGGTGGAGGGCTACACCTTC.

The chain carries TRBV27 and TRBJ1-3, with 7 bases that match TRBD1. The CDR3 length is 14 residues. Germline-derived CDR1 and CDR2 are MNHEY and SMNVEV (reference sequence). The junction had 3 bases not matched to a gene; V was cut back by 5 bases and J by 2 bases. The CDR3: CASSRQGAGNTIYF. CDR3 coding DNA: TGTGCCAGCAGTCGACAGGGCGCTGGAAACACCATATATTTT.

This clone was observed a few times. The CDR3 bases are TGCAGCGTTGAGGCGTCGTCTGGCGGGAGTGGGACAGATACGCAGTATTTT. Encoded protein: CSVEASSGGSGTDTQYF. The chain carries TRBV29-1 and TRBJ2-3; 7 bases are shared with TRBD2. The CDR3 runs 17 residues. The junction had 15 bases not matched to a gene; V was cut back by 3 bases and J by 3 bases. In germline, CDR1 is SQVTM, CDR2 ANQGSEA.

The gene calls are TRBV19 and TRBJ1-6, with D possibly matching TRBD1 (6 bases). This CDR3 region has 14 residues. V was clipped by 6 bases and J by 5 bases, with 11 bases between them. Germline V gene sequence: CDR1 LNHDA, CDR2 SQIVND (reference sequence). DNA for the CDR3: TGTGCCAGTAGAACGACAGGCCATAATTCACCCCTCCACTTT. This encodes CASRTTGHNSPLHF.

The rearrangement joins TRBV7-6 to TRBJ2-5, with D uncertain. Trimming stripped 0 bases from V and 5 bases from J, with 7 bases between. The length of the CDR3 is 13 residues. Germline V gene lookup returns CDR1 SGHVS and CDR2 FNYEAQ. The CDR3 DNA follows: TGTGCCAGCAGCTTAGCGTTTGGCGAGACCCAGTACTTC. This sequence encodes CASSLAFGETQYF.

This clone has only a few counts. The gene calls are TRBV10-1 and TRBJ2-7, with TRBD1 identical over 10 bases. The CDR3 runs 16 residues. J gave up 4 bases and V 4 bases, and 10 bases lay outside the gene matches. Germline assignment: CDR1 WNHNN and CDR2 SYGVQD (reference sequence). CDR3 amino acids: CASSAGTGVRLYEQYF. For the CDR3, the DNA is TGCGCCAGCAGTGCCGGGACAGGGGTAAGGTTGTACGAGCAGTACTTC.

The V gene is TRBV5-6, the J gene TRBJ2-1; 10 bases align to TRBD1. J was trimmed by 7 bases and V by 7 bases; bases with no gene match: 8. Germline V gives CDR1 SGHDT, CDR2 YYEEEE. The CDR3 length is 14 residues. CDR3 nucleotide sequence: TGTGCCAGCTTGGACAGGGGGGAGGGTAATGAGCAGTTCTTC. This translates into CASLDRGEGNEQFF.

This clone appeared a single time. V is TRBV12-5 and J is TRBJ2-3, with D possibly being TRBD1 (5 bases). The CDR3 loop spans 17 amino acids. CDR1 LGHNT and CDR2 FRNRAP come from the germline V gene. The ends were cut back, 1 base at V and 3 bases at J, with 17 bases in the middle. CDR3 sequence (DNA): TGTGCTAGTGGTTTGGGAACCTTTGGGGCCACAACAGATACGCAGTATTTT. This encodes CASGLGTFGATTDTQYF.

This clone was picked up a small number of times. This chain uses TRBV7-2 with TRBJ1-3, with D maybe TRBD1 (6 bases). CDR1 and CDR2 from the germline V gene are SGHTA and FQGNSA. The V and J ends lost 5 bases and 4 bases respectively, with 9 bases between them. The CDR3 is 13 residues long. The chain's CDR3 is CASSVDSGNTIYF. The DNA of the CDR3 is TGTGCCAGCAGCGTGGACAGCGGAAACACCATATATTTT.

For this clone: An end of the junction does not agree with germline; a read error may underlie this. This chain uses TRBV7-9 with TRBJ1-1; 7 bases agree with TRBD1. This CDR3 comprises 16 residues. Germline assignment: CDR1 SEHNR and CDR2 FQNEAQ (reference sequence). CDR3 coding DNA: TGTTCCAGCAGTCCACAGGGGCGAGTGGTGAACACTGAAGCTTTCTTT. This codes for CSSSPQGRVVNTEAFF.

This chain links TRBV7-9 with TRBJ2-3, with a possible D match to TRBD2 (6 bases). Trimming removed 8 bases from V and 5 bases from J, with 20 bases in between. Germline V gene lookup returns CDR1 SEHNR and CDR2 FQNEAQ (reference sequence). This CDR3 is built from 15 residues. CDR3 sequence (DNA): TGTGCCAGCGGCCGCTGGGACTCGATTCAAGATACGCAGTATTTT. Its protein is CASGRWDSIQDTQYF.

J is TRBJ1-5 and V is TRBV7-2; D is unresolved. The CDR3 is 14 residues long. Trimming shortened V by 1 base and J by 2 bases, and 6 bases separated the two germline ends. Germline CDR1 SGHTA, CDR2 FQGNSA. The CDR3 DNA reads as TGTGCCAGCAGCTTAGTCGGGGGCAATCAGCCCCAGCATTTT. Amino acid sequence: CASSLVGGNQPQHF.

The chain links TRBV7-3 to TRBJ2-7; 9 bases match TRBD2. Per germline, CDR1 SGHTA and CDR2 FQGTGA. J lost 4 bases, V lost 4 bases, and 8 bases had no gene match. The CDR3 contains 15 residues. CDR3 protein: CASSSERRGGYEQYF. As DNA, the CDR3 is TGTGCCAGCAGCTCCGAGCGGCGGGGGGGGTACGAGCAGTACTTC.

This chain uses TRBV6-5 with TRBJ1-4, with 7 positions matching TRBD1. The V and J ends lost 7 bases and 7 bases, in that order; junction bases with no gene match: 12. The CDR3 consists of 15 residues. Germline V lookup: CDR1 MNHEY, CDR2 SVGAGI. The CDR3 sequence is CASKYSGTVGEKLFF. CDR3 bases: TGTGCCAGCAAGTACTCCGGGACAGTCGGTGAAAAACTGTTTTTT.

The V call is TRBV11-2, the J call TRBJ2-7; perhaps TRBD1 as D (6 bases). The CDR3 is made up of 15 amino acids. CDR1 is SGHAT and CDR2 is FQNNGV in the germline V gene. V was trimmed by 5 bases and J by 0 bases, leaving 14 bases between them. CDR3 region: CASSPPTGSSYEQYF. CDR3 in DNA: TGTGCCAGCAGCCCACCCACAGGGAGCTCCTACGAGCAGTACTTC. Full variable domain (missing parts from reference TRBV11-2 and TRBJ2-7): EAGVAQSPRYKIIEKRQSVAFWCNPISGHATLYWYQQILGQGPKLLIQFQNNGVVDDSQLPKDRFSAERLKGVDSTLKIQPAKLEDSAVYLCASSPPTGSSYEQYFGPGTRLTVT.

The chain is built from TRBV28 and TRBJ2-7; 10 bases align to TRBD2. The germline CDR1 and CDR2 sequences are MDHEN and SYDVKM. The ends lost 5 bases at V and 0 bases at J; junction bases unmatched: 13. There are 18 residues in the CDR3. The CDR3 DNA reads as TGTGCCAGCAGTACACGCCGGACTAGCGGTTTAGTCTCCTACGAGCAGTACTTC. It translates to CASSTRRTSGLVSYEQYF.

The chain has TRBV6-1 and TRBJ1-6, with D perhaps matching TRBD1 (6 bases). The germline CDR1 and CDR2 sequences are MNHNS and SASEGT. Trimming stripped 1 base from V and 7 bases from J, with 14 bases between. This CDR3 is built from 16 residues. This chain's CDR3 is CASSEVTGNTNSPLHF. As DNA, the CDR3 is TGTGCCAGCAGTGAAGTCACAGGGAATACGAATTCACCCCTCCACTTT.

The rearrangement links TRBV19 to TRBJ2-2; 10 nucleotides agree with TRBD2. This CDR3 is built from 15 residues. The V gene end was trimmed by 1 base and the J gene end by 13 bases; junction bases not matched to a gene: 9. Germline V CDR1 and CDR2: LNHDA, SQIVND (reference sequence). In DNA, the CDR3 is TGTGCCAGTAGTATAGTAGGGACTAGCGTTTTCGGGCTGTTTTTT. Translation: CASSIVGTSVFGLFF.

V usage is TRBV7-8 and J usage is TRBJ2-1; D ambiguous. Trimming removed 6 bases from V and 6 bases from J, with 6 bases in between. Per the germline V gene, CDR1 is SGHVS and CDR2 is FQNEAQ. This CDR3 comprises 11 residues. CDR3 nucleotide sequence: TGTGCCAGCAGTCGAGCCAATGAGCAGTTCTTC. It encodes CASSRANEQFF. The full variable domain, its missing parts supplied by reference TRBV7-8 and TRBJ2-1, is GAGVSQSPRYKVAKRGQDVALRCDPISGHVSLFWYQQALGQGPEFLTYFQNEAQLDKSGLPSDRFFAERPEGSVSTLKIQRTQQEDSAVYLCASSRANEQFFGPGTRLTVL.

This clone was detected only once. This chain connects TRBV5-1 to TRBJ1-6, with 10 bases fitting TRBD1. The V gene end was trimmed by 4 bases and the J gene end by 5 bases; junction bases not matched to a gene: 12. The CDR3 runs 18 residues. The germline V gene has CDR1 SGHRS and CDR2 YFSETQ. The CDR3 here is CASSGGSLGQGNNSPLHF. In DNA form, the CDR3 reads TGCGCCAGCAGCGGAGGTTCGTTGGGACAGGGGAATAATTCACCCCTCCACTTT. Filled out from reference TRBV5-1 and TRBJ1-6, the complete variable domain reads KAGVTQTPRYLIKTRGQQVTLSCSPISGHRSVSWYQQTPGQGLQFLFEYFSETQRNKGNFPGRFSGRQFSNSRSEMNVSTLELGDSALYLCASSGGSLGQGNNSPLHFGNGTRLTVT.

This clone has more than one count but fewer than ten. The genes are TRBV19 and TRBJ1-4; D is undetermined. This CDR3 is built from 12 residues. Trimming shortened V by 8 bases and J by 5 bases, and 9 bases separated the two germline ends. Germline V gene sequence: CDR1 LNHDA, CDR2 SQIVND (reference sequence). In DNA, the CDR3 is TGTGCCAGTTCGCACAGCAATGAAAAACTGTTTTTT. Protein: CASSHSNEKLFF.

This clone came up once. The CDR3: CASSSDYGYTF. The CDR3 nucleotides read TGTGCCAGCAGTTCGGACTATGGCTACACCTTC. This chain joins TRBV7-2 and TRBJ1-2, with unresolved D. Per the germline V gene, CDR1 is SGHTA and CDR2 is FQGNSA. Trimming pared 6 bases from V and 3 bases from J, leaving 5 bases between. The CDR3 is 11 amino acids.